These 20 T cell receptor beta chains were all obtained from the same sample, sequenced in a study of blood T cell repertoires in COVID-19. Here immunoSEQ multiplex PCR was the method, and the copy in TCRdb shows in-frame clones only, minus some. The data hold about 180,000 clones, with roughly 88% observed a single time. The sample consisted of PBMCs or T cells enriched from blood (not recorded which). Receptor source: a man between 50 and 59 years old who had recovered from COVID-19.

The chain couples TRBV24-1 to TRBJ2-1; D perhaps matches TRBD2 (6 bases). The CDR3 has 13 residues. Trimming removed 2 bases at V and 11 bases at J, with 12 bases between. The germline gives CDR1 KGHDR, CDR2 SFDVKD. CDR3 sequence reads: CATSDSGVVKQFF. In nucleotides, the CDR3 is TGTGCCACCAGTGATTCGGGGGTTGTCAAGCAGTTCTTC.

The chain couples TRBV10-3 to TRBJ2-3, with D tentatively TRBD2 (6 bases). Germline V lookup: CDR1 ENHRY, CDR2 SYGVKD. The CDR3 totals 23 residues. Between the trimmed V and J ends, which lost 0 bases and 1 base, there was a span of 32 bases. CDR3 sequence (DNA): TGTGCCATCAGTGAGTCGGGACTGGGCGGGGTCCCCGTAGGAGCCCCCCGCACAGATACGCAGTATTTT. Encoded protein: CAISESGLGGVPVGAPRTDTQYF.

V is TRBV9 and J is TRBJ2-1, with 11 nucleotides matching TRBD2. This CDR3 region has 17 residues. V trimming: 0 bases; J trimming: 7 bases; junction bases outside the gene matches: 9. The germline V gene encodes CDR1 SGDLS and CDR2 YYNGEE. The DNA for the CDR3 is TGTGCCAGCAGCGTAGTCGGTAGCGGGGGGGCGGGTAATGAGCAGTTCTTC. Its protein product is CASSVVGSGGAGNEQFF.

This chain uses TRBV5-1 with TRBJ2-5; no clear D gene. Germline loops: CDR1 SGHRS, CDR2 YFSETQ. V was trimmed by 8 bases and J by 0 bases, leaving 5 bases between them. This CDR3 is 11 amino acids long. Here the CDR3 reads CASSYQETQYF. As DNA, the CDR3 is TGCGCCAGTTCGTACCAAGAGACCCAGTACTTC.

This rearrangement joins TRBV19 to TRBJ2-5, with TRBD1 matching 7 bases. This CDR3 is built from 15 residues. After removal of 5 bases from V and 4 bases from J, the junction contained 10 bases not matched to a gene. Germline V CDR1 and CDR2: LNHDA, SQIVND (reference sequence). The CDR3 is CASSAQTGVRETQYF. CDR3 sequence (DNA): TGTGCCAGTAGTGCCCAAACAGGGGTTAGAGAGACCCAGTACTTC. The variable domain in full, with the rest retrieved from reference TRBV19 and TRBJ2-5, is DGGITQSPKYLFRKEGQNVTLSCEQNLNHDAMYWYRQDPGQGLRLIYYSQIVNDFQKGDIAEGYSVSREKKESFPLTVTSAQKNPTAFYLCASSAQTGVRETQYFGPGTRLLVL.

This chain's CDR3 is CASSVGQGYYGYTF. The CDR3 DNA follows: TGTGCCAGCAGCGTAGGCCAGGGATACTATGGCTACACCTTC. The chain recombines TRBV9 with TRBJ1-2; weak D call: TRBD1 (5 bases). This CDR3 is 14 amino acids long. Per germline, CDR1 SGDLS and CDR2 YYNGEE. Trimming removed 0 bases from V and 3 bases from J, with 9 bases in between.

The genes are TRBV12-3 or TRBV12-4 and TRBJ2-2; D is ambiguous. The CDR3 has 12 amino acids. V lost 5 bases and J 7 bases, leaving 8 bases between the germline ends. The DNA of the CDR3 is TGTGCCAGCAGTCCATCTAGCGGGGAGCTGTTTTTT. Encoded protein: CASSPSSGELFF.

The chain joins TRBV27 to TRBJ2-7; D possibly corresponds to TRBD2 (5 bases). The CDR3 sequence is 16 residues long. V was shortened by 2 bases and J by 0 bases, with 14 bases between the two germline ends. CDR1 is MNHEY, CDR2 SMNVEV, per germline (reference sequence). The CDR3 DNA reads as TGTGCCAGCAGTTTAACCTTAGAGGAGGTCTCCTACGAGCAGTACTTC. Translating gives CASSLTLEEVSYEQYF.

The chain uses TRBV4-1 and TRBJ2-3, with 14 bases matching TRBD2. V was pared by 1 base and J by 9 bases, with 9 bases of the junction left unmatched. This CDR3 has 17 amino acids. Per the germline V gene, CDR1 is MGHRA and CDR2 is YSYEKL. The CDR3 nucleotides read TGCGCCAGCAGCCAAGGGGGACTAGCGGGGGATCAGCGGACGCAGTATTTT. It is translated as CASSQGGLAGDQRTQYF.

This clone was picked up one time. The chain employs TRBV27 and TRBJ1-1; a weak D match, TRBD1 (5 bases). This CDR3 comprises 14 residues. V lost 6 bases and J 4 bases, leaving 15 bases between the germline ends. Germline loops: CDR1 MNHEY, CDR2 SMNVEV (reference sequence). In DNA, the CDR3 is TGTGCCAGCAGCCCGGCGGGGGTGAGCACTGAAGCTTTCTTT. Encoded protein: CASSPAGVSTEAFF.

V is TRBV18 and J is TRBJ1-6; D not certain. The CDR3 is 17 residues long. Germline V gene data show CDR1 as KGHSH and CDR2 as LQKENI. V gave up 4 bases and J gave up 0 bases, with 13 bases separating them. The chain's CDR3 is CASSRASSSSYNSPLHF. The CDR3, as DNA: TGTGCCAGCTCACGGGCTTCATCAAGCTCCTATAATTCACCCCTCCACTTT.

The chain carries TRBV5-1 and TRBJ1-4; TRBD1 is a possible D gene (5 bases). Trimming removed 4 bases from V and 8 bases from J, with 15 bases in between. The germline V gene encodes CDR1 SGHRS and CDR2 YFSETQ. CDR3 length: 14 amino acids. In DNA form, the CDR3 reads TGCGCCAGCAGCGAAGACAGTTACTACGAAAAACTGTTTTTT. Residues: CASSEDSYYEKLFF.

J is TRBJ1-1 and V is TRBV5-1; TRBD1 matches 8 bases. The CDR3 spans 14 residues. Per germline, CDR1 SGHRS and CDR2 YFSETQ. J gave up 1 base and V 3 bases, and 2 bases lay outside the gene matches. CDR3 coding DNA: TGCGCCAGCAGCTGGGGGACAGGGAACACTGAAGCTTTCTTT. This sequence encodes CASSWGTGNTEAFF.

The chain combines TRBV2 with TRBJ1-4; a possible D gene is TRBD1 (6 bases). This CDR3 is 13 amino acids long. Germline CDR1 and CDR2: SNHLY and FYNNEI. The DNA for the CDR3 is TGTGCTGGGGGCGGGTCAACTAATGAAAAACTGTTTTTT. This codes for CAGGGSTNEKLFF. Together with reference TRBV2 and TRBJ1-4, the CDR3 gives the full variable domain: EPEVTQTPSHQVTQMGQEVILRCVPISNHLYFYWYRQILGQKVEFLVSFYNNEISEKSEIFDDQFSVERPDGSNFTLKIRSTKLEDSAMYFCAGGGSTNEKLFFGSGTQLSVL.

The chain joins TRBV6-1 to TRBJ1-5; tentatively, D is TRBD1 (5 bases). The CDR3 contains 18 residues. Trimming pared 0 bases from V and 2 bases from J, leaving 17 bases between. Germline-derived CDR1 and CDR2 are MNHNS and SASEGT. The DNA for the CDR3 is TGTGCCAGCAGTGAAGCGCTGGGGGGAGGGACGGGCAATCAGCCCCAGCATTTT. This codes for CASSEALGGGTGNQPQHF.

The CDR3 reads CASSLRGVGGYDNEQFF. CDR3 DNA sequence: TGTGCCAGCAGCTTGCGAGGGGTGGGAGGGTATGACAATGAGCAGTTCTTC. The chain uses TRBV5-5 and TRBJ2-1; 7 positions match TRBD2. The CDR3 contains 17 residues. J was trimmed by 5 bases and V by 1 base; bases with no gene match: 12. Germline values: CDR1 SGHKS, CDR2 YYEKEE (reference sequence).

The gene calls are TRBV4-2 and TRBJ2-5, with D tentatively TRBD1 (5 bases). This CDR3 has 16 amino acids. Trimming left V 1 base short and J 0 bases short, with 12 bases between. CDR1 LGHNA and CDR2 YNFKEQ come from the germline V gene. The CDR3 bases are TGTGCCAGCAGCCAAGCGACAGTTGGGTACCAAGAGACCCAGTACTTC. Protein: CASSQATVGYQETQYF.

This chain uses TRBV2 with TRBJ1-5, with D maybe TRBD1 (5 bases). The CDR3 is made up of 16 amino acids. V was cut by 1 base and J by 0 bases, with 10 bases left in between. The germline V gene has CDR1 SNHLY and CDR2 FYNNEI. CDR3 amino acids: CASSEVGQPSNQPQHF. Here the CDR3 DNA reads TGTGCCAGCAGTGAAGTCGGACAACCTAGCAATCAGCCCCAGCATTTT.

The CDR3 loop is CASREQGRTPLHF. In DNA, the CDR3 is TGTGCCAGCAGAGAACAGGGGAGGACACCCCTCCACTTT. This chain connects TRBV14 to TRBJ1-6; TRBD1 agrees at 7 bases. The CDR3 runs 13 residues. Germline V gene lookup returns CDR1 SGHDN and CDR2 FVKESK. The ends lost 6 bases at V and 11 bases at J; junction bases unmatched: 7. The whole variable domain, remainder taken from reference TRBV14 and TRBJ1-6, is EAGVTQFPSHSVIEKGQTVTLRCDPISGHDNLYWYRRVMGKEIKFLLHFVKESKQDESGMPNNRFLAERTGGTYSTLKVQPAELEDSGVYFCASREQGRTPLHFGNGTRLTVT.

The chain has TRBV7-9 and TRBJ1-1; 7 bases are a match to TRBD1. The CDR3 extends over 14 amino acids. Germline assignment: CDR1 SEHNR and CDR2 FQNEAQ (reference sequence). Germline trimming cut 5 bases from V and 10 bases from J; bases unmatched to any gene: 13. The CDR3 bases are TGTGCCAGCAGCCCCAGGGGGAGTCAGTCCGGAGCTTTCTTT. This gives the protein CASSPRGSQSGAFF.